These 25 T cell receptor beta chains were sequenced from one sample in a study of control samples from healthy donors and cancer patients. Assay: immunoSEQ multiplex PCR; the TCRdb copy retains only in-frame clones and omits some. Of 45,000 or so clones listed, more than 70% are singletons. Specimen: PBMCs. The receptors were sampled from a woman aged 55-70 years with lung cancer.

The CDR3 sequence is CASSLRIRQEQYF. CDR3 nucleotide sequence: TGTGCCAGCAGTTTACGAATCCGGCAGGAGCAGTACTTC. The chain links TRBV6-5 to TRBJ2-7; D ambiguous. The CDR3 contains 13 residues. The V gene's germline CDR1 is MNHEY and CDR2 SVGAGI. V shed 4 bases and J shed 7 bases, with 14 bases lying between them.

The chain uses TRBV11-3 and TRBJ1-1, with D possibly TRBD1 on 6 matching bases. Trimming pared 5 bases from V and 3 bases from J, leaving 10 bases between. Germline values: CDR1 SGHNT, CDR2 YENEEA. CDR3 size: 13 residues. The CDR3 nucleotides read TGTGCCAGCAGCGTACAGGGCGACACTGAAGCTTTCTTT. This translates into CASSVQGDTEAFF.

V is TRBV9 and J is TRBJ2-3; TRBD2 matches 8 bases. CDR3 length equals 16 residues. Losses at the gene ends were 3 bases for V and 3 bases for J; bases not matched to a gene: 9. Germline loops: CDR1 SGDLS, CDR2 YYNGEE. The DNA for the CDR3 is TGTGCCAGCAGCGCAGTTACCGGGACTAGAACAGATACGCAGTATTTT. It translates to CASSAVTGTRTDTQYF.

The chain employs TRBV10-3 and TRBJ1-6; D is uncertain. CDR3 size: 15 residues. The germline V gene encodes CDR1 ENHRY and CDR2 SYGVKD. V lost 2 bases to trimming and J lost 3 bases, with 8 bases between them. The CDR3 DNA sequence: TGTGCCATCAGTGAGGGACTTAACTATAATTCACCCCTCCACTTT. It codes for CAISEGLNYNSPLHF.

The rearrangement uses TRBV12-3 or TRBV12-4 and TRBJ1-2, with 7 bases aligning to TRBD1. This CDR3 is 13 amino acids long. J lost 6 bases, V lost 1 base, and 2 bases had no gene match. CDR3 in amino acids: CASSLEGAHGYTF. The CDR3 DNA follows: TGTGCCAGCAGTTTAGAGGGGGCTCATGGCTACACCTTC.

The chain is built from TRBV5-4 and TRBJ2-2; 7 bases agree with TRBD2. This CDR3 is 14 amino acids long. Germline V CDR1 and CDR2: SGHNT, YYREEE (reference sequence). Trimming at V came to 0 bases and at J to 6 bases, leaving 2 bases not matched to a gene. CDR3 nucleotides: TGTGCCAGCAGCTTGGTGACTAGCCCCGGGGAGCTGTTTTTT. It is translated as CASSLVTSPGELFF.

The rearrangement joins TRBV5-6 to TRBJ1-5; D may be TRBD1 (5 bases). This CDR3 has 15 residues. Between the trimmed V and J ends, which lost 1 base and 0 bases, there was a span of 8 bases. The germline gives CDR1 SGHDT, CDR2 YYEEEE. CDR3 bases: TGTGCCAGCAGCTTGTGGGGGAGTAGCAATCAGCCCCAGCATTTT. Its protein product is CASSLWGSSNQPQHF.

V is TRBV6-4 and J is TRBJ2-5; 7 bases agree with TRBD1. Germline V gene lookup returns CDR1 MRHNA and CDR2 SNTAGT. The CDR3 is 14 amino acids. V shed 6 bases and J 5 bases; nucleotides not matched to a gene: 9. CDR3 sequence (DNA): TGTGCCAGCAGGAATCAGACAGGGCGGGAGACCCAGTACTTC. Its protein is CASRNQTGRETQYF.

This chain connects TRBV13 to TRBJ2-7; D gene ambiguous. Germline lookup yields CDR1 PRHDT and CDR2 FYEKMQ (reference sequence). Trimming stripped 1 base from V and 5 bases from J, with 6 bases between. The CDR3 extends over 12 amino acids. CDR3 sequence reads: CASSLEKNEQYF. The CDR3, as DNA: TGTGCCAGCAGCTTAGAAAAGAACGAGCAGTACTTC.

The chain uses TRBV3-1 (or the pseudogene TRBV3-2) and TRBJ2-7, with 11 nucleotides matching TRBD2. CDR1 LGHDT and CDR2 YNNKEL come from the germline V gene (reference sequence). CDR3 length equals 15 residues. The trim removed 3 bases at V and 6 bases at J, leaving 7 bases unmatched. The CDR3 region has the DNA TGTGCCAGCAGCCACACTAGCGGGAGAGGAGGCGAGCAGTACTTC. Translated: CASSHTSGRGGEQYF.

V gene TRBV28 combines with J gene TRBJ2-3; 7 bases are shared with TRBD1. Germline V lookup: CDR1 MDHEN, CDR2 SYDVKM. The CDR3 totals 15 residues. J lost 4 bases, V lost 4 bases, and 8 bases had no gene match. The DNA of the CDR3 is TGTGCCAGCAGTTCCCCGGGACAGTACGCAGATACGCAGTATTTT. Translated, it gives CASSSPGQYADTQYF.

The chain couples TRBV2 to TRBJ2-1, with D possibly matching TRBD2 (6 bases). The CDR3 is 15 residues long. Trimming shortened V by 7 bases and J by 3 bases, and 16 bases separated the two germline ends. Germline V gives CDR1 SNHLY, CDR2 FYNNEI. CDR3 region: CASKVEGGFYNEQFF. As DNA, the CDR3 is TGTGCCAGCAAGGTCGAGGGAGGATTCTACAATGAGCAGTTCTTC. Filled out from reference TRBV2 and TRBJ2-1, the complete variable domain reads EPEVTQTPSHQVTQMGQEVILRCVPISNHLYFYWYRQILGQKVEFLVSFYNNEISEKSEIFDDQFSVERPDGSNFTLKIRSTKLEDSAMYFCASKVEGGFYNEQFFGPGTRLTVL.

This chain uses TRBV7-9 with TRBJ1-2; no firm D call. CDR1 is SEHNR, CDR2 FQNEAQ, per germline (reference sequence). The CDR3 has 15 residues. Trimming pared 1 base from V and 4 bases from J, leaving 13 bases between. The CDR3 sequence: CASSLGAARIYGYTF. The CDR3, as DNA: TGTGCCAGCAGCTTAGGGGCTGCTCGGATCTATGGCTACACCTTC.

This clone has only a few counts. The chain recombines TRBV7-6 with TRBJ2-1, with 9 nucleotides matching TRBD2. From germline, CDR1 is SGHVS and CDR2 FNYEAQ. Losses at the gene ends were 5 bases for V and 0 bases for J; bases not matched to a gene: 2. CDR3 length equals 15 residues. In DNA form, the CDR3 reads TGTGCCAGCAGCCGTAGCGGGAGCTCCTACAATGAGCAGTTCTTC. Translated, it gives CASSRSGSSYNEQFF.

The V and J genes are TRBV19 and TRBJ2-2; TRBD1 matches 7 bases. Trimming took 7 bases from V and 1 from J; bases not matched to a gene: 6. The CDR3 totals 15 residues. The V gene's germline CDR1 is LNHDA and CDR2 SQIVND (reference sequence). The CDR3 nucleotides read TGTGCCAGTACGCAGGGACAGCAGAACACCGGGGAGCTGTTTTTT. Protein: CASTQGQQNTGELFF.

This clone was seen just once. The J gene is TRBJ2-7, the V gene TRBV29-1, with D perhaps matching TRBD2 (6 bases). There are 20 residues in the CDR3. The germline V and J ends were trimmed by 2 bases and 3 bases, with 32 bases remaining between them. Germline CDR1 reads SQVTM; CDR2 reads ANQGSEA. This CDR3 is CSVESSRPGIAGRVHYEQYF. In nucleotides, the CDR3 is TGCAGCGTTGAATCATCTAGGCCCGGGATTGCGGGACGGGTCCACTACGAGCAGTACTTC.

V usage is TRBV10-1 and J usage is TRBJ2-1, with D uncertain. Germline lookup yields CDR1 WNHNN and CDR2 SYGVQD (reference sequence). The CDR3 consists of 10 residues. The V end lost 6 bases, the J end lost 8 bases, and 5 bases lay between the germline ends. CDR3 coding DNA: TGCGCCAGCAGAGGTGATGAGCAGTTCTTC. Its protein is CASRGDEQFF.

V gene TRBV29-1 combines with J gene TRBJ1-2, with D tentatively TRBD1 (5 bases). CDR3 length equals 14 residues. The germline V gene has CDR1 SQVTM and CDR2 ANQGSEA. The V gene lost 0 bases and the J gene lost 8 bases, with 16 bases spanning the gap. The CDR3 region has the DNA TGCAGCGTTGAAGAAGGGGCAGGGCGAGGAGGCTACACCTTC. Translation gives CSVEEGAGRGGYTF.

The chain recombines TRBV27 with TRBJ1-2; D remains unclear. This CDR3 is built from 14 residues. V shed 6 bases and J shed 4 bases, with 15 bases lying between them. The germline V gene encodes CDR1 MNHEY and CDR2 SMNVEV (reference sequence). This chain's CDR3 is CASSPKWGVYGYTF. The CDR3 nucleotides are TGTGCCAGCAGCCCTAAGTGGGGTGTCTATGGCTACACCTTC.

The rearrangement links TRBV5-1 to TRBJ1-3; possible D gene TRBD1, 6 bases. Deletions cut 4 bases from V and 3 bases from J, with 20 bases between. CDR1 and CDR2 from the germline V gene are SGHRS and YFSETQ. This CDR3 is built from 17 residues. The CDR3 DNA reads TGCGCCAGCAGCCTGGGGGGGCGAAGTTTTGGTGGAAACACCATATATTTT. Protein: CASSLGGRSFGGNTIYF.

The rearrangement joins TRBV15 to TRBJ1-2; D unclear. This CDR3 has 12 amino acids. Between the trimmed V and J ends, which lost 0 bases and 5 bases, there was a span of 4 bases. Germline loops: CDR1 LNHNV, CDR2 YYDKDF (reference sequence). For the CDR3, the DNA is TGTGCCACCAGCAGAGATGCGTATGGCTACACCTTC. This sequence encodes CATSRDAYGYTF. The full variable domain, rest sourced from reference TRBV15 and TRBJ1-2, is DAMVIQNPRYQVTQFGKPVTLSCSQTLNHNVMYWYQQKSSQAPKLLFHYYDKDFNNEADTPDNFQSRRPNTSFCFLDIRSPGLGDTAMYLCATSRDAYGYTFGSGTRLTVV.

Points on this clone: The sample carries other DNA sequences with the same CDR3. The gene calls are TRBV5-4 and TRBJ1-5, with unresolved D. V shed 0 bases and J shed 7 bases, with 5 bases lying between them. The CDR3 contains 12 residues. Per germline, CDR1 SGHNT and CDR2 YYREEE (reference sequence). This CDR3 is CASSLDNQPQHF. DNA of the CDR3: TGTGCCAGCAGCTTGGATAACCAGCCCCAGCATTTT.

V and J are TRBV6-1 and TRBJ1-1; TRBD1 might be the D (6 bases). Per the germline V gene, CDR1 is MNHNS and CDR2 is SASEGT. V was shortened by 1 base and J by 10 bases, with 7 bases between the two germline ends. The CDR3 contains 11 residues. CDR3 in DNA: TGTGCCAGCAGTGAAGAACAGGGAGCTTTCTTT. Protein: CASSEEQGAFF.

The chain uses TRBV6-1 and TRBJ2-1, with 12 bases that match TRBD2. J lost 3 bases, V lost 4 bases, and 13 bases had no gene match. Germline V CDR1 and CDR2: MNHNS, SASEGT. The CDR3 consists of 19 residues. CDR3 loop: CASSVSSGRAESFYNEQFF. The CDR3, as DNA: TGTGCCAGCAGTGTTTCTAGCGGGAGGGCCGAAAGTTTCTACAATGAGCAGTTCTTC.

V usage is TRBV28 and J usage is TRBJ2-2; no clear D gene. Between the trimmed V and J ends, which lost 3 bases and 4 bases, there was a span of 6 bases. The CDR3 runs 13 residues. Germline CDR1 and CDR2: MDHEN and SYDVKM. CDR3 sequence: CASSFSVTGELFF. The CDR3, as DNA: TGTGCCAGCAGTTTCAGTGTCACCGGGGAGCTGTTTTTT.